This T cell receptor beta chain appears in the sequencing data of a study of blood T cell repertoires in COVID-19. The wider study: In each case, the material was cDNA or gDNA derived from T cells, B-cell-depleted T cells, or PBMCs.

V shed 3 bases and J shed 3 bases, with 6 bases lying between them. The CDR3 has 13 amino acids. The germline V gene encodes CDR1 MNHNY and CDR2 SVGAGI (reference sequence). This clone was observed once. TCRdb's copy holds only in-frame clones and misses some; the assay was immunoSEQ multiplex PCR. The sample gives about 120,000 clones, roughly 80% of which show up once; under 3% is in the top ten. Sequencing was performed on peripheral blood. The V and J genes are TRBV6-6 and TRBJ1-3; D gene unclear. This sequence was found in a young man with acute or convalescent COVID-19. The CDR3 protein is CASSYGVGNTIYF. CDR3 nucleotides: TGTGCCAGCAGTTATGGAGTTGGAAACACCATATATTTT.